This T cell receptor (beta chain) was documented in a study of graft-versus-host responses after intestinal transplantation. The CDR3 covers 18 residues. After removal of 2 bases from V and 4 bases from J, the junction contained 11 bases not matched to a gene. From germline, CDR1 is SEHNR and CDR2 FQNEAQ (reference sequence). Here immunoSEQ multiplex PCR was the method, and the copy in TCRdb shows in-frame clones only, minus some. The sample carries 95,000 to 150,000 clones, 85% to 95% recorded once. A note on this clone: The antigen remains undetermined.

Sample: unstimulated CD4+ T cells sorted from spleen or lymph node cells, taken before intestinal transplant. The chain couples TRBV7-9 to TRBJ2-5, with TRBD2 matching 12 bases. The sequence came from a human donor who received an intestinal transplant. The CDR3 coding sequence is TGTGCCAGCAGCTTAACCACGAGACTAGCGGGAGATGGAGAGACCCAGTACTTC. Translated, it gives CASSLTTRLAGDGETQYF.